The clone carrying this T cell receptor (beta chain) has only a few counts. Its antigen is unknown. Each CDR3 protein gets one entry after TCRdb re-called the 5' RACE reads with MiXCR. In the table there are 330,000 or so distinct CDR3 sequences, 7% to 9% of which are singletons. This sample was included in a study of CD8 T cells in ankylosing spondylitis. Broader study findings: Roughly eight highly homologous variants made up a TCR beta motif that seemed to typify ankylosing spondylitis blood.

The CDR3 consists of 13 residues. The ends were cut back, 5 bases at V and 4 bases at J, with 13 bases in the middle. Germline V gene lookup returns CDR1 SGHRS and CDR2 YFSETQ. The chain links TRBV5-1 to TRBJ2-7; unclear D gene. Sequencing used blood, either unsorted or a sorted T cell fraction (not recorded which). The TCR comes from a male donor with ankylosing spondylitis. Here the CDR3 reads CASSKSASYEQYF. Here the CDR3 DNA reads TGCGCCAGCAGTAAGTCCGCATCATACGAGCAGTACTTC.